These T cell receptor beta chains were read from a single sample in a study of cytomegalovirus exposure and HLA in healthy donors. Sequencing was performed with immunoSEQ multiplex PCR; in TCRdb, only in-frame clones are kept and a portion is missing. This sample has roughly 100,000 clones, with approximately 80% found just once. The sequenced sample consisted of PBMCs. The receptors stem from a woman in her sixties in good health and CMV-seronegative. Each CDR3 is given with its conserved first and last residue. D genes are given only for firm matches.

d_gene,j_gene,v_gene,CDR3aa
TRBD2,TRBJ2-2,TRBV29-1,CSVEGLAGGSNTGELFF
.,TRBJ2-1,TRBV7-9,CASSSYSNEQFF
.,TRBJ2-5,TRBV13,CASSLIVGQAQYF
.,TRBJ1-2,TRBV7-9,CASSFKGLNGYTF
.,TRBJ1-3,TRBV6-5,CASSYERGGNTIYF
.,TRBJ2-1,TRBV28,CASKGQGLEGQFF
TRBD1,TRBJ2-7,TRBV6-5,CASRRTGLYEQYF
TRBD1,TRBJ1-3,TRBV5-4,CASSLAPGTGQNTIYF
.,TRBJ1-5,TRBV19,CASSIESWADKNQPQHF
.,TRBJ1-3,TRBV7-2,CASSLAVSGNTIYF
.,TRBJ2-5,TRBV7-7,CASSPTGMWETQYF
.,TRBJ2-6,TRBV7-9,CASSLDRRQANVLTF
TRBD1,TRBJ2-7,TRBV2,CSGTGASVGLSEQYF
TRBD1,TRBJ2-3,TRBV6-5,CASSQYRGDTQYF
.,TRBJ1-5,TRBV28,CASSLQTGLQPQHF
TRBD1,TRBJ2-5,TRBV19,CASSIDATGEETQYF
TRBD2,TRBJ2-5,TRBV5-1,CASSLGASGQETQYF
TRBD1,TRBJ1-6,TRBV7-9,CASSRQGTESPLHF
.,TRBJ2-3,TRBV7-2,CASSGEAAPPDTQYF
TRBD1,TRBJ2-7,TRBV14,CASSRLGDRSYEQYF
.,TRBJ1-3,TRBV7-2,CASSLPSRSGNTIYF
.,TRBJ1-2,TRBV6-1,CASREEQGFGYGYTF
.,TRBJ1-1,TRBV18,CASSPGARNTEAFF
TRBD1,TRBJ1-1,TRBV9,CASSAGQGIGWITEAFF